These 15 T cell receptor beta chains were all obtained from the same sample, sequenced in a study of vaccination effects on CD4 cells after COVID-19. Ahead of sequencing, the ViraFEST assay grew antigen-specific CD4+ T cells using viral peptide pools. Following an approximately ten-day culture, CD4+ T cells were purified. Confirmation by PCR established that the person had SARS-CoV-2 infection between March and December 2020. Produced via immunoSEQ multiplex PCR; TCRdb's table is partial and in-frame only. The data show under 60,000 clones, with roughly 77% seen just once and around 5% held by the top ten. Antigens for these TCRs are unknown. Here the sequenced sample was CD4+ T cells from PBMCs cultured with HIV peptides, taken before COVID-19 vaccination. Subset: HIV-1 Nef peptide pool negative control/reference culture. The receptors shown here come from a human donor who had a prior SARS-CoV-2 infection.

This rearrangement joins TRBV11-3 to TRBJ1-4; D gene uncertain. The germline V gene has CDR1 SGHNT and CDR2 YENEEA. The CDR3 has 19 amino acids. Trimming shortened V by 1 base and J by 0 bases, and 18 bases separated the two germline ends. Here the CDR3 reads CASSLVMVRIPATNEKLFF. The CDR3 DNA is TGTGCCAGCAGCTTAGTGATGGTGAGAATCCCTGCAACTAATGAAAAACTGTTTTTT.

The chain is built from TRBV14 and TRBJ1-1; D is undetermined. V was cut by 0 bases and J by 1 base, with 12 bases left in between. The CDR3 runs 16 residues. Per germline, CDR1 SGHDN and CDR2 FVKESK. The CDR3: CASSQDFEQWNTEAFF. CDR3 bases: TGTGCCAGCAGCCAAGATTTTGAACAATGGAACACTGAAGCTTTCTTT.

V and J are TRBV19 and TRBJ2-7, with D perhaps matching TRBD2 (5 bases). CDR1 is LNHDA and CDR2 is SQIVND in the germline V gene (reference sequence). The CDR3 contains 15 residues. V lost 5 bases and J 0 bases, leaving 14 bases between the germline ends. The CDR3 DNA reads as TGTGCCAGTAGTCCCCCCGGGATACCCTCCTACGAGCAGTACTTC. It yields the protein CASSPPGIPSYEQYF.

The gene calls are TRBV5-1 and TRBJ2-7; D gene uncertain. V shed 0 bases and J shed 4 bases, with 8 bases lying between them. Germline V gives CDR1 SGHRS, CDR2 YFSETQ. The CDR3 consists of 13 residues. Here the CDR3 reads CASSLGRQYEQYF. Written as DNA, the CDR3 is TGCGCCAGCAGCTTGGGTCGGCAGTACGAGCAGTACTTC.

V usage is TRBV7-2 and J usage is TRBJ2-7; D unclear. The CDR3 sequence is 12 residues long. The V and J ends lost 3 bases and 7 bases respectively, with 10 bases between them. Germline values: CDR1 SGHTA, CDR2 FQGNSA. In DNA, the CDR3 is TGTGCCAGCAGCTTTGTGATGGGGGAGCAGTACTTC. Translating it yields CASSFVMGEQYF. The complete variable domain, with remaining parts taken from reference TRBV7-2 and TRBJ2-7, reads GAGVSQSPSNKVTEKGKDVELRCDPISGHTALYWYRQSLGQGLEFLIYFQGNSAPDKSGLPSDRFSAERTGGSVSTLTIQRTQQEDSAVYLCASSFVMGEQYFGPGTRLTVT.

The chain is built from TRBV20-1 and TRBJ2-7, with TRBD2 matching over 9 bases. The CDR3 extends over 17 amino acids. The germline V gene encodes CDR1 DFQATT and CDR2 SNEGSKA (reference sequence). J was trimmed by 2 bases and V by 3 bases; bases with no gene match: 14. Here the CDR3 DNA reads TGCAGTGCTAGTGGAGGGGTAGCGGGAGACCTAACCTACGAGCAGTACTTC. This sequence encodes CSASGGVAGDLTYEQYF.

This CDR3 is CASSQESGRLSYNSPLHF. DNA of the CDR3: TGTGCCAGCAGCCAGGAGTCGGGAAGGTTATCCTATAATTCACCCCTCCACTTT. This chain joins TRBV5-4 and TRBJ1-6, with no clear D. Germline V gene sequence: CDR1 SGHNT, CDR2 YYREEE (reference sequence). The V end lost 4 bases, the J end lost 1 base, and 18 bases lay between the germline ends. The CDR3 loop spans 18 amino acids.

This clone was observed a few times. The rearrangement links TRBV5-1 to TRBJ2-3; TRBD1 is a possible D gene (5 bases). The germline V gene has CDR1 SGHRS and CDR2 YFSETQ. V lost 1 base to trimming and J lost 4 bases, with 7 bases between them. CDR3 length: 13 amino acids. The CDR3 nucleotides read TGCGCCAGCAGCTTGTGGACACCAGATACGCAGTATTTT. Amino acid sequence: CASSLWTPDTQYF.

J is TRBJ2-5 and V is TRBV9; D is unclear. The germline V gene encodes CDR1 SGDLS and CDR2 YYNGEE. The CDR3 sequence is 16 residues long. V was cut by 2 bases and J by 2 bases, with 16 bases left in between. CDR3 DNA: TGTGCCAGCAGCGTGGTGTACATAGAACCACAAGAGACCCAGTACTTC. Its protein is CASSVVYIEPQETQYF.

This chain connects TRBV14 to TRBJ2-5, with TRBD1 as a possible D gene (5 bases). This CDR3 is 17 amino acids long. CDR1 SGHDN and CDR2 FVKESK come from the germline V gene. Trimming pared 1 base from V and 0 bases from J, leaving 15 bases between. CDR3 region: CASSQGQGTLNQETQYF. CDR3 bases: TGTGCCAGCAGCCAAGGCCAGGGTACCCTCAACCAAGAGACCCAGTACTTC. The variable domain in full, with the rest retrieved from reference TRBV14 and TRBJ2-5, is EAGVTQFPSHSVIEKGQTVTLRCDPISGHDNLYWYRRVMGKEIKFLLHFVKESKQDESGMPNNRFLAERTGGTYSTLKVQPAELEDSGVYFCASSQGQGTLNQETQYFGPGTRLLVL.

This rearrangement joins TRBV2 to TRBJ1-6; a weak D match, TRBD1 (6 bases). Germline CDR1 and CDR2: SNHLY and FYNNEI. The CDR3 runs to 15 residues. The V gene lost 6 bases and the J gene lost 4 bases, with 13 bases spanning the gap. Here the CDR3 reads CASSQDSPYNSPLHF. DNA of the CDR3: TGTGCCAGCAGCCAGGACAGCCCATATAATTCACCCCTCCACTTT. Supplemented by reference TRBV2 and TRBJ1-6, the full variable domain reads EPEVTQTPSHQVTQMGQEVILRCVPISNHLYFYWYRQILGQKVEFLVSFYNNEISEKSEIFDDQFSVERPDGSNFTLKIRSTKLEDSAMYFCASSQDSPYNSPLHFGNGTRLTVT.

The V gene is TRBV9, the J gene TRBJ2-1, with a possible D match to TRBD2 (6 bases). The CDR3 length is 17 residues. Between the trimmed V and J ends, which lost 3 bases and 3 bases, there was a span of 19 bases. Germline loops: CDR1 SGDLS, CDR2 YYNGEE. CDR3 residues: CASSDRREGRGYNEQFF. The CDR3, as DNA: TGTGCCAGCAGCGATCGCCGTGAGGGGCGGGGCTACAATGAGCAGTTCTTC.

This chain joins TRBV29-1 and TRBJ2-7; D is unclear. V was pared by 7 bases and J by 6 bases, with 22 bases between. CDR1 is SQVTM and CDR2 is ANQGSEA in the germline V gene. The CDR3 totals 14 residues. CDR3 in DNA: TGCAGCGCTGTCATCACGGGTTCGTCCAGCGAGCAGTACTTC. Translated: CSAVITGSSSEQYF.

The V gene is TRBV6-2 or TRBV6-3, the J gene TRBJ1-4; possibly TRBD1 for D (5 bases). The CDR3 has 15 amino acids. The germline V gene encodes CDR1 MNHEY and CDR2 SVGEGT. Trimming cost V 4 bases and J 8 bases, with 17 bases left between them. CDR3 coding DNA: TGTGCCAGCAGTTTCTTCGGTGTGAGGGGAGAAAAACTGTTTTTT. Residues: CASSFFGVRGEKLFF.

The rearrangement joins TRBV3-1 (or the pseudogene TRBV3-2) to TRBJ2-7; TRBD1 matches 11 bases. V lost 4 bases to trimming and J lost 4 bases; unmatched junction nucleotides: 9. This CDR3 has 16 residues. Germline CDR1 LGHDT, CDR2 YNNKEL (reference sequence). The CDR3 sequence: CASSRLPGTGGYEQYF. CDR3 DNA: TGTGCCAGCAGCCGATTGCCCGGGACAGGGGGATACGAGCAGTACTTC.